The 3 T cell receptor beta chains below all came from one sample that was sequenced in a study of PD-L1 blockade in urothelial cancer (dated by TCRdb to the late 2010s). To prepare the library, the immunoSEQ multiplex PCR assay was applied. TCRdb mirrors the immuneACCESS table, restricted to in-frame sequences. Some clones are absent from its copies; in checked studies, under half trace to an unresolved V gene, and the reason for the others is unknown. The sample table records around 56,000 clones; 86% of these occur just once. Of the sample, under 3% falls within the top ten clones. The sample was PBMCs, taken around atezolizumab (anti-PD-L1) treatment. These receptors were collected from a man aged 50 to 60 with urothelial cancer.

As DNA, the CDR3 is TGTGCCAGCTCACTACAGGCCGAAATGAACACTGAAGCTTTCTTT. It codes for CASSLQAEMNTEAFF. The V call is TRBV18, the J call TRBJ1-1, with D maybe TRBD1 (5 bases). The ends were cut back, 4 bases at V and 0 bases at J, with 12 bases in the middle. The CDR3 is made up of 15 amino acids. The germline V gene has CDR1 KGHSH and CDR2 LQKENI.

V usage is TRBV12-5 and J usage is TRBJ1-2; 8 nucleotides agree with TRBD1. V lost 3 bases to trimming and J lost 6 bases; unmatched junction nucleotides: 3. The CDR3 totals 13 residues. Germline V gene lookup returns CDR1 LGHNT and CDR2 FRNRAP. The CDR3 nucleotides are TGTGCTAGTGGTTTCTCAGGGGGCCATGGCTACACCTTC. This translates into CASGFSGGHGYTF. Variable domain in full (rest from reference TRBV12-5 and TRBJ1-2): DARVTQTPRHKVTEMGQEVTMRCQPILGHNTVFWYRQTMMQGLELLAYFRNRAPLDDSGMPKDRFSAEMPDATLATLKIQPSEPRDSAVYFCASGFSGGHGYTFGSGTRLTVV.

This rearrangement joins TRBV11-2 to TRBJ1-6, with 7 bases matching TRBD1. CDR1 is SGHAT, CDR2 FQNNGV, per germline. The V segment lost 5 bases and the J segment 5 bases; nucleotides outside the gene matches: 3. The CDR3 totals 14 residues. CDR3 bases: TGTGCCAGCAGCCCAGGGGGTAATAATTCACCCCTCCACTTT. Translated, it gives CASSPGGNNSPLHF.